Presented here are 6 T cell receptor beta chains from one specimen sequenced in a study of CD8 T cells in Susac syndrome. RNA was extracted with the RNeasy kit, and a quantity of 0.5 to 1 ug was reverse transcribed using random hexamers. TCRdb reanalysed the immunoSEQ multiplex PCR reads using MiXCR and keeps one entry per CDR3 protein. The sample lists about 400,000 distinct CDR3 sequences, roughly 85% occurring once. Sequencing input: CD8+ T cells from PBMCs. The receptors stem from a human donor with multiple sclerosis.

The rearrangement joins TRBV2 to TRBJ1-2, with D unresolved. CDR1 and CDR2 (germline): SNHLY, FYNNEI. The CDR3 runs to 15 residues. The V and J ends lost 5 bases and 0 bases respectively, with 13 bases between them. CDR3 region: CASSQQDTTNYGYTF. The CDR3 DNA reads TGTGCCAGCAGTCAGCAGGATACAACTAACTATGGCTACACCTTC. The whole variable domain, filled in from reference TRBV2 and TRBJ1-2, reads EPEVTQTPSHQVTQMGQEVILRCVPISNHLYFYWYRQILGQKVEFLVSFYNNEISEKSEIFDDQFSVERPDGSNFTLKIRSTKLEDSAMYFCASSQQDTTNYGYTFGSGTRLTVV.

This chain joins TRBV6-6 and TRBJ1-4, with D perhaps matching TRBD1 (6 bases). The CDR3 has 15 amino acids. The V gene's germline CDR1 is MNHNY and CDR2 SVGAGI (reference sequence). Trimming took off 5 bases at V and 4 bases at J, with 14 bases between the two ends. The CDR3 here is CASSHRQVYNEKLFF. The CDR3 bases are TGTGCCAGCAGTCACAGACAGGTTTATAATGAAAAACTGTTTTTT.

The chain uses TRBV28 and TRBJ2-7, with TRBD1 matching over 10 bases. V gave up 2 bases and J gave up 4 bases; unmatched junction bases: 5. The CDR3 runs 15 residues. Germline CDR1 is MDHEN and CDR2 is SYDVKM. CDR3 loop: CASSLDRGLAYEQYF. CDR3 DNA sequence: TGTGCCAGCAGTTTAGACAGGGGGCTAGCTTACGAGCAGTACTTC.

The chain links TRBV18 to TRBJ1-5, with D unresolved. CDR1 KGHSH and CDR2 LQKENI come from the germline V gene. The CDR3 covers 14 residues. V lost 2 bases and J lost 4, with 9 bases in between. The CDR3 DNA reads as TGTGCCAGCTCACCAGAGGGTTGGAATCAGCCCCAGCATTTT. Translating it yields CASSPEGWNQPQHF. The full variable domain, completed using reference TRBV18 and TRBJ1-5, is NAGVMQNPRHLVRRRGQEARLRCSPMKGHSHVYWYRQLPEEGLKFMVYLQKENIIDESGMPKERFSAEFPKEGPSILRIQQVVRGDSAAYFCASSPEGWNQPQHFGDGTRLSIL.

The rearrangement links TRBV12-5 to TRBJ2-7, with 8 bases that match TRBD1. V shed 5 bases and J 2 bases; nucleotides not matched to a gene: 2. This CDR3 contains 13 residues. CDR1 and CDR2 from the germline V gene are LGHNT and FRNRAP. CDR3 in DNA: TGTGCTAGTGGTGGACAGGGTGCCTACGAGCAGTACTTC. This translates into CASGGQGAYEQYF.

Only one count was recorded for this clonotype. The CDR3 protein is CASSHDPWATSGSSGANVLTF. The CDR3 DNA sequence: TGTGCCAGCAGTCATGACCCGTGGGCGACTAGCGGGAGTTCTGGGGCCAACGTCCTGACTTTC. V usage is TRBV6-2 or TRBV6-3 and J usage is TRBJ2-6, with 12 bases aligning to TRBD2. Unmatched junction bases numbered 15, after V lost 5 bases and J lost 1 base. The CDR3 is 21 amino acids. CDR1 is MNHEY, CDR2 SVGEGT, per germline.